This TCR beta chain derives from a study of blood T cell repertoires in COVID-19. The wider study: Acute-phase and convalescent COVID-19 samples originated in the United States, Italy and Spain. The cDNA or gDNA used as material had been derived from T cells, B-cell-depleted T cells, or PBMCs.

In the authors' workflow: Reference gene primer amplification gave nucleated cell count estimates. The protocol was immunoSEQ multiplex PCR, while the TCRdb copy is restricted to in-frame clones and leaves out a portion. V and J calls and clone size are given by that table; D and trimming were obtained from the DNA. The sample shows approximately 200,000 clones, approximately 91% of them seen only once. Trimming cost V 6 bases and J 2 bases, with 13 bases left between them. The CDR3 length is 14 residues. Looked up from germline, CDR1 is MNHEY and CDR2 is SVGAGI. Sequences were obtained from peripheral blood. This chain links TRBV6-5 with TRBJ1-2; the D is unclear. This sequence was found in a woman aged 60 to 75 with acute or convalescent COVID-19. CDR3 region: CASRIRGYNYGYTF. The CDR3 DNA is TGTGCCAGCAGGATCAGAGGATACAACTATGGCTACACCTTC.